The rows below give T cell receptor beta chains drawn from one sample of a study of blood T cell repertoires in COVID-19. Profiling relied on immunoSEQ multiplex PCR, and the TCRdb table lists in-frame clones only, not all of them. The sample carries hundreds of thousands of clones, roughly 89% recorded once. Sequenced: peripheral blood. The receptors here all came from a woman in her 30s with active or convalescent COVID-19. Both conserved end residues are part of each CDR3. Fields, in order: D gene, J gene, V gene, CDR3 protein. The D gene is left open where the match is weak.

d_gene: .; j_gene: TRBJ1-4; v_gene: TRBV23-1; CDR3aa: CASSQAGVGRDEKLFF
d_gene: .; j_gene: TRBJ2-2; v_gene: TRBV11-2; CDR3aa: CASSLVVTFRNTGELFF
d_gene: .; j_gene: TRBJ2-6; v_gene: TRBV4-1; CDR3aa: CASSQDWTAGANVLTF
d_gene: .; j_gene: TRBJ1-1; v_gene: TRBV6-6; CDR3aa: CASRVGRENTEAFF
d_gene: .; j_gene: TRBJ2-5; v_gene: TRBV4-1; CDR3aa: CASSPPQEQETQYF
d_gene: .; j_gene: TRBJ2-3; v_gene: TRBV10-3; CDR3aa: CAISESTGGAPDTQYF
d_gene: .; j_gene: TRBJ1-1; v_gene: TRBV7-9; CDR3aa: CASSEGGYTEAFF
d_gene: TRBD1; j_gene: TRBJ1-2; v_gene: TRBV19; CDR3aa: CASSNPGTGIDYGYTF
d_gene: .; j_gene: TRBJ2-1; v_gene: TRBV30; CDR3aa: CAWSVLEGNEQFF
d_gene: TRBD1; j_gene: TRBJ1-3; v_gene: TRBV5-1; CDR3aa: CASSNRQGLAGNTIYF
d_gene: .; j_gene: TRBJ1-1; v_gene: TRBV19; CDR3aa: CASRAGKVNTEAFF
d_gene: TRBD2; j_gene: TRBJ2-1; v_gene: TRBV5-1; CDR3aa: CASSLGLAGGSYNEQFF
d_gene: .; j_gene: TRBJ1-5; v_gene: TRBV5-8; CDR3aa: CASSLATTVNQPQHF
d_gene: .; j_gene: TRBJ2-7; v_gene: TRBV19; CDR3aa: CASSMGKGYEQYF
d_gene: .; j_gene: TRBJ1-1; v_gene: TRBV4-1; CDR3aa: CASSQWLSGNTEAFF
d_gene: TRBD1; j_gene: TRBJ2-3; v_gene: TRBV18; CDR3aa: CASSLGQELTDTQYF
d_gene: .; j_gene: TRBJ1-2; v_gene: TRBV6-5; CDR3aa: CASSYSAGVVNYGYTF
d_gene: TRBD2; j_gene: TRBJ2-1; v_gene: TRBV6-5; CDR3aa: CASTLLAGGTNEQFF
d_gene: .; j_gene: TRBJ1-4; v_gene: TRBV29-1; CDR3aa: CSVVGGADEKLFF
d_gene: TRBD1; j_gene: TRBJ2-7; v_gene: TRBV15; CDR3aa: CATSSLNRGRLSYEQYF
d_gene: .; j_gene: TRBJ2-2; v_gene: TRBV27; CDR3aa: CASSPKTGWTGELFF
d_gene: .; j_gene: TRBJ1-1; v_gene: TRBV5-1; CDR3aa: CASSLEAGNTEAFF
d_gene: TRBD2; j_gene: TRBJ2-7; v_gene: TRBV19; CDR3aa: CASSLGLAAPDPSYEQYF
d_gene: TRBD1; j_gene: TRBJ1-2; v_gene: TRBV7-9; CDR3aa: CASSLAPGQGGYTF
d_gene: TRBD2; j_gene: TRBJ2-5; v_gene: TRBV4-2; CDR3aa: CASSQEPSGGAETQYF
d_gene: TRBD1; j_gene: TRBJ1-4; v_gene: TRBV5-1; CDR3aa: CASSPTGAANEKLFF
d_gene: .; j_gene: TRBJ2-5; v_gene: TRBV5-1; CDR3aa: CASSLAGPGGTQYF
d_gene: TRBD1; j_gene: TRBJ1-6; v_gene: TRBV6-5; CDR3aa: CASSYSTGQSGSPLHF
d_gene: TRBD2; j_gene: TRBJ2-5; v_gene: TRBV6-1; CDR3aa: CASSDLAGGRIETQYF
d_gene: .; j_gene: TRBJ1-3; v_gene: TRBV4-2; CDR3aa: CASSRGGNTIYF
d_gene: .; j_gene: TRBJ1-5; v_gene: TRBV5-1; CDR3aa: CASSLYPTDNSNQPQHF
d_gene: .; j_gene: TRBJ2-7; v_gene: TRBV5-6; CDR3aa: CASSLESLAYEQYF
d_gene: .; j_gene: TRBJ1-2; v_gene: TRBV23-1; CDR3aa: CASSQSSTSQGTFNYGYTF
d_gene: .; j_gene: TRBJ2-5; v_gene: TRBV9; CDR3aa: CASSARRGLIPETQYF
d_gene: .; j_gene: TRBJ1-2; v_gene: TRBV18; CDR3aa: CASSPTGKTSGYYGYTF
d_gene: TRBD1; j_gene: TRBJ2-1; v_gene: TRBV9; CDR3aa: CASSVGQGSHNEQFF
d_gene: .; j_gene: TRBJ2-7; v_gene: TRBV7-9; CDR3aa: CASSYADSYEQYF
d_gene: TRBD1; j_gene: TRBJ1-1; v_gene: TRBV10-3; CDR3aa: CAISGGQGANTEAFF
d_gene: TRBD2; j_gene: TRBJ2-1; v_gene: TRBV25-1; CDR3aa: CASSDPGTIGKFF
d_gene: .; j_gene: TRBJ2-1; v_gene: TRBV11-3; CDR3aa: CASSLNTIRGGEQFF
d_gene: .; j_gene: TRBJ1-1; v_gene: TRBV2; CDR3aa: CASHQDSNTEAFF
d_gene: .; j_gene: TRBJ1-2; v_gene: TRBV5-1; CDR3aa: CASSLQASDYGYTF
d_gene: .; j_gene: TRBJ1-1; v_gene: TRBV6-5; CDR3aa: CASTGRAGRNTEAFF
d_gene: TRBD1; j_gene: TRBJ1-5; v_gene: TRBV29-1; CDR3aa: CSVRQGLNQPQHF
d_gene: .; j_gene: TRBJ1-1; v_gene: TRBV6-5; CDR3aa: CASSQRVGDTEAFF
d_gene: TRBD1; j_gene: TRBJ1-1; v_gene: TRBV5-4; CDR3aa: CASSGRPGQGLNTEAFF
d_gene: .; j_gene: TRBJ2-4; v_gene: TRBV2; CDR3aa: CASSVVGQGLAKNIQYF
d_gene: .; j_gene: TRBJ1-1; v_gene: TRBV5-1; CDR3aa: CASSMEGENTEAFF
d_gene: .; j_gene: TRBJ1-1; v_gene: TRBV19; CDR3aa: CASSIDPYTEAFF
d_gene: .; j_gene: TRBJ1-1; v_gene: TRBV29-1; CDR3aa: CSGTENTEAFF
d_gene: TRBD1; j_gene: TRBJ2-3; v_gene: TRBV27; CDR3aa: CASSPTAHRDRGRDTQYF
d_gene: .; j_gene: TRBJ1-3; v_gene: TRBV25-1; CDR3aa: CASSYTSGNTIYF
d_gene: TRBD1; j_gene: TRBJ2-2; v_gene: TRBV29-1; CDR3aa: CSVEDRRQGAGELFF
d_gene: TRBD1; j_gene: TRBJ1-4; v_gene: TRBV14; CDR3aa: CASSPYRDRDEKLFF
d_gene: TRBD2; j_gene: TRBJ2-2; v_gene: TRBV6-5; CDR3aa: CASSYGAGDHTGELFF
d_gene: TRBD1; j_gene: TRBJ1-1; v_gene: TRBV7-9; CDR3aa: CASSRQGGNTEAFF
d_gene: .; j_gene: TRBJ1-1; v_gene: TRBV5-6; CDR3aa: CASSLAQGGNTEAFF